These 29 T cell receptor beta chains were all obtained from the same sample, sequenced in a study of tumor-infiltrating lymphocytes in primary liver carcinoma. cDNA specific to TCR beta was made from 500 ng of total RNA, with a constant-region primer employed for priming. Each TCR beta library was derived from three nested multiplex PCR rounds that employed slightly modified ARM-PCR. The first two PCR rounds used TRBV1-TRBV30 forward primers with a C-beta reverse primer, about 10 cycles each. From the multiplex PCR reads, TCRdb called clonotypes with MiXCR, one entry per CDR3 protein. The sample holds some 120,000 distinct CDR3 sequences, about 68% seen once. DNA and RNA were both co-extracted from around 20-30 mg of bulk tissue that had not been sorted. The sequenced sample was liver tumor tissue from sampling region 1. Subset: tumor region T1, superior pole. Receptors originate from a woman aged 60-75 years with primary liver carcinoma and hepatitis B virus infection.

A few counts support this clonotype. The chain is built from TRBV28 and TRBJ2-7, with D perhaps TRBD2 (7 bases). Germline assignment: CDR1 MDHEN and CDR2 SYDVKM. V was clipped by 5 bases and J by 3 bases, with 20 bases between them. This CDR3 has 16 residues. The CDR3 loop reads CASSPLMGGGDYEQYF. CDR3 DNA sequence: TGTGCCAGCAGTCCATTAATGGGAGGGGGGGACTACGAGCAGTACTTC.

This clonotype was seen only a few times. The chain combines TRBV6-4 with TRBJ1-5; D perhaps matches TRBD1 (5 bases). This CDR3 region has 14 residues. Between the trimmed V and J ends, which lost 10 bases and 5 bases, there was a span of 18 bases. From germline, CDR1 is MRHNA and CDR2 SNTAGT. This CDR3 reads CAIRGGTSDQPQHF. The DNA for the CDR3 is TGTGCCATCCGAGGAGGGACCTCTGATCAGCCCCAGCATTTT.

In its sample, this clonotype was seen a few times. This chain uses TRBV28 with TRBJ2-1, with 9 positions matching TRBD1. Germline trimming cut 6 bases from V and 3 bases from J; bases unmatched to any gene: 3. This CDR3 comprises 14 residues. Germline assignment: CDR1 MDHEN and CDR2 SYDVKM. CDR3 protein: CASSQTGGYNEQFF. The CDR3 DNA reads TGTGCCAGCAGCCAGACAGGGGGCTACAATGAGCAGTTCTTC. The full variable domain, completed using reference TRBV28 and TRBJ2-1, is DVKVTQSSRYLVKRTGEKVFLECVQDMDHENMFWYRQDPGLGLRLIYFSYDVKMKEKGDIPEGYSVSREKKERFSLILESASTNQTSMYLCASSQTGGYNEQFFGPGTRLTVL.

J is TRBJ2-2 and V is TRBV24-1, with D tentatively TRBD2 (5 bases). Germline V gene data show CDR1 as KGHDR and CDR2 as SFDVKD. The CDR3 extends over 14 amino acids. The V end lost 8 bases, the J end lost 5 bases, and 14 bases lay between the germline ends. CDR3 coding DNA: TGTGCCACCAATCCTCGAGGGTGGACCGGGGAGCTGTTTTTT. Protein sequence: CATNPRGWTGELFF.

On this clonotype itself: It is likely a read error, because the conserved phenylalanine at the end of the CDR3 is missing. The chain recombines TRBV29-1 with TRBJ2-5; D is tentatively TRBD1 or TRBD2 (7 bases each). Germline CDR1 reads SQVTM; CDR2 reads ANQGSEA. The CDR3 length is 13 residues. V was pared by 7 bases and J by 5 bases, with 17 bases between. CDR3 nucleotide sequence: TGCAGCGCTACCAGGGGGGGCCAGGAGACCCAGTACTAC. Its protein is CSATRGGQETQYY.

This clonotype was observed a few times. The rearrangement uses TRBV11-2 and TRBJ2-7, with D maybe TRBD1 (6 bases). Trimming took 3 bases from V and 5 from J, leaving 14 bases between them. Looked up from germline, CDR1 is SGHAT and CDR2 is FQNNGV. The CDR3 is 14 residues long. The CDR3 nucleotides are TGTGCCAGCAGCTTGGGGGCCGGCGTCAACGAGCAGTACTTC. This sequence encodes CASSLGAGVNEQYF.

With regard to this clonotype: This may be a read error, as it is one base from a much larger clone. As DNA, the CDR3 is TGTGCCAACAGCTCGACGGGTCCGGGTAATTCACCCCTCCACTTT. Residues: CANSSTGPGNSPLHF. The rearrangement joins TRBV13 to TRBJ1-6; D gene uncertain. CDR3 size: 15 residues. The germline V gene encodes CDR1 PRHDT and CDR2 FYEKMQ (reference sequence).

On this clonotype: This may be a read error: a much more frequent sequence differs by one nucleotide. V gene TRBV5-1 combines with J gene TRBJ2-1; D gene ambiguous. The CDR3 contains 15 residues. Germline values: CDR1 SGHRS, CDR2 YFSETQ. CDR3 sequence: CASSLGVSSHNEQFF. Here the CDR3 DNA reads TGCGCCAGCAGCTTGGGGGTAAGCTCCCACAATGAGCAGTTCTTC.

Worth noting for this clonotype: At one of its ends the junction is not consistent with the germline gene, which may arise from a read error. The chain recombines TRBV5-6 with TRBJ2-5; the D is unclear. CDR3 size: 14 residues. Germline CDR1 reads SGHDT; CDR2 reads YYEEEE. In DNA form, the CDR3 reads TGTGCCAGCAGCTTCCTGATAGCAGAAGAGACCCGGTACTTC. Its protein is CASSFLIAEETRYF.

This clonotype was seen once. This likely comes from a read error, as the CDR3 has no conserved phenylalanine or tryptophan at its end. The chain uses TRBV6-6 and TRBJ1-2; D perhaps matches TRBD1 (6 bases). CDR1 and CDR2 from the germline V gene are MNHNY and SVGAGI (reference sequence). The CDR3 is made up of 15 amino acids. V lost 7 bases and J lost 4, with 19 bases in between. DNA of the CDR3: TGTGCCAGCACCACGGGGCAGGGGTTCGGCTATGGCTACACCCTT. Its protein product is CASTTGQGFGYGYTL.

This clonotype was seen only a few times. It may be a read error: a sequence one base away is much more abundant. The DNA for the CDR3 is TGCAGCGTAACCGGGACAGGTTTTAAAGAGACCCGGTACTTC. It yields the protein CSVTGTGFKETRYF. V is TRBV29-1 and J is TRBJ2-5; 8 bases match TRBD1. CDR1 and CDR2 (germline): SQVTM, ANQGSEA. The CDR3 is made up of 14 amino acids.

As concerns this clonotype: The junction shows a germline mismatch at one end, possibly a read error. The J gene is TRBJ2-5, the V gene TRBV12-3 or TRBV12-4; possible D gene TRBD2, 6 bases. This CDR3 comprises 15 residues. CDR3 sequence: CASRRTGATQEIQYF. The CDR3 DNA is TGTGCCAGCAGGCGTACGGGAGCTACCCAAGAGATCCAGTACTTC.

The J gene is TRBJ1-2, the V gene TRBV29-1; TRBD1 agrees at 10 bases. This CDR3 comprises 16 residues. The germline gives CDR1 SQVTM, CDR2 ANQGSEA. The trim removed 0 bases at V and 8 bases at J, leaving 12 bases unmatched. The CDR3 DNA is TGCAGCGTTGAAGATCACGGAGACAGGGGGCTCAACGGCTACACCTTC. Translating it yields CSVEDHGDRGLNGYTF.

V is TRBV11-2 and J is TRBJ2-1; no clear D. CDR1 is SGHAT, CDR2 FQNNGV, per germline. Trimming stripped 11 bases from V and 6 bases from J, with 17 bases between. This CDR3 contains 13 residues. CDR3 bases: TGTGCCGGTAGCTTATTTCAGAGCAATGAGCAGTTCTTC. Encoded protein: CAGSLFQSNEQFF.

V and J are TRBV7-9 and TRBJ2-4; D may correspond to TRBD1 or TRBD2 (5 bases each). V lost 4 bases and J 5 bases, leaving 12 bases between the germline ends. Looked up from germline, CDR1 is SEHNR and CDR2 is FQNEAQ (reference sequence). The CDR3 runs 14 residues. As DNA, the CDR3 is TGTGCCAGCAGCTCCGGGACGTCCGAAAACATTCAGTACTTC. It encodes CASSSGTSENIQYF.

This chain connects TRBV28 to TRBJ2-5, with no clear D. The V and J ends lost 7 bases and 4 bases respectively, with 10 bases between them. The CDR3 runs 12 residues. Germline V gene sequence: CDR1 MDHEN, CDR2 SYDVKM. The CDR3 DNA reads TGTGCCAGCATGCGTAGTCTAGAGACCCAGTACTTC. Its protein is CASMRSLETQYF. The variable domain in full, with the rest retrieved from reference TRBV28 and TRBJ2-5, is DVKVTQSSRYLVKRTGEKVFLECVQDMDHENMFWYRQDPGLGLRLIYFSYDVKMKEKGDIPEGYSVSREKKERFSLILESASTNQTSMYLCASMRSLETQYFGPGTRLLVL.

By share, this clonotype counts as medium-sized (0.01 to 0.1%). The rearrangement links TRBV11-2 to TRBJ1-1; D not certain. The CDR3 has 13 amino acids. CDR1 is SGHAT, CDR2 FQNNGV, per germline. Trimming removed 3 bases at V and 0 bases at J, with 5 bases between. The CDR3 reads CASSFNMNTEAFF. CDR3 nucleotides: TGTGCCAGCAGCTTTAATATGAACACTGAAGCTTTCTTT.

The chain uses TRBV28 and TRBJ2-3; 13 bases fit TRBD2. The CDR3 consists of 21 residues. Germline V gene sequence: CDR1 MDHEN, CDR2 SYDVKM. J lost 5 bases, V lost 3 bases, and 20 bases had no gene match. In DNA form, the CDR3 reads TGTGCCAGCAGTTTTAGGGGGACTAGCGGGAAAAAAGCTCCAAGCTTAGATACGCAGTATTTT. This sequence encodes CASSFRGTSGKKAPSLDTQYF.

This sequence joins TRBV7-8 and TRBJ1-3; possible D gene TRBD1, 6 bases. The V gene's germline CDR1 is SGHVS and CDR2 FQNEAQ. Trimming took off 6 bases at V and 3 bases at J, with 12 bases between the two ends. CDR3 length: 14 residues. The CDR3, as DNA: TGTGCCAGCAGATCAACAGGGAATGGAAACACCATATATTTT. This sequence encodes CASRSTGNGNTIYF.

Comment on this clonotype: This may stem from a read error, because a much larger clone lies one nucleotide away. J is TRBJ2-5 and V is TRBV12-3 or TRBV12-4, with 12 bases aligning to TRBD2. Trimming removed 1 base from V and 5 bases from J; junction bases left unmatched: 8. The CDR3 covers 17 residues. CDR3: CASSLVVLAGGQETQYF. The CDR3, as DNA: TGTGCCAGCAGTTTAGTGGTTCTAGCGGGAGGGCAGGAGACCCAGTACTTC.

This clonotype appeared many times. This chain links TRBV7-8 with TRBJ1-3; D is undetermined. The CDR3 is 14 amino acids. Germline V gene sequence: CDR1 SGHVS, CDR2 FQNEAQ. V gave up 4 bases and J gave up 0 bases, with 7 bases separating them. The CDR3, as DNA: TGTGCCAGCAGCTCTCCAGTCTCTGGAAACACCATATATTTT. Protein: CASSSPVSGNTIYF.

In its sample, this clonotype was seen many times. The gene calls are TRBV4-1 and TRBJ2-1; 12 bases map to TRBD2. The J segment lost 7 bases and the V segment lost 0 bases, leaving 13 bases of the junction unmatched. Per the germline V gene, CDR1 is MGHRA and CDR2 is YSYEKL. The CDR3 has 19 residues. The CDR3 nucleotides read TGCGCCAGCAGCCAAGATCGGGCTAGCGGGAGGGCCTTGGTAAATGAGCAGTTCTTC. It is translated as CASSQDRASGRALVNEQFF.

This clonotype came up many times. The rearrangement uses TRBV12-3 or TRBV12-4 and TRBJ1-3, with D tentatively TRBD1 (5 bases). V was cut by 3 bases and J by 0 bases, with 9 bases left in between. The CDR3 covers 15 residues. The CDR3 DNA follows: TGTGCCAGCAGTTTTGGGGGGGGCTCTGGAAACACCATATATTTT. It translates to CASSFGGGSGNTIYF.

The chain is built from TRBV7-3 and TRBJ2-7; perhaps TRBD1 as D (6 bases). Germline lookup yields CDR1 SGHTA and CDR2 FQGTGA. The CDR3 is made up of 15 amino acids. The ends were cut back, 0 bases at V and 4 bases at J, with 13 bases in the middle. For the CDR3, the DNA is TGTGCCAGCAGCTTAACGGGTACGGACAGTTACGAGCAGTACTTC. Its translation: CASSLTGTDSYEQYF. Drawing the rest from reference TRBV7-3 and TRBJ2-7, the complete variable domain is GAGVSQTPSNKVTEKGKYVELRCDPISGHTALYWYRQSLGQGPEFLIYFQGTGAADDSGLPNDRFFAVRPEGSVSTLKIQRTERGDSAVYLCASSLTGTDSYEQYFGPGTRLTVT.

With regard to this clonotype: The germline gene is not matched at one end of the junction; a read error may be the cause. The rearrangement links TRBV29-1 to TRBJ2-1; no reliable D call. CDR3 length equals 15 residues. CDR1 and CDR2 from the germline V gene are SQVTM and ANQGSEA. CDR3 sequence: CSIEDLACEYNEQFF. Here the CDR3 DNA reads TGCAGCATTGAAGATTTGGCATGTGAATACAATGAACAGTTCTTC.

As for this clonotype: A read error may explain this, as a much larger clone is one base away. The V gene is TRBV10-3, the J gene TRBJ2-3; 9 bases match TRBD2. V lost 10 bases, J lost 4 bases, and 12 bases stayed unmatched. CDR3 length: 15 residues. Germline-derived CDR1 and CDR2 are ENHRY and SYGVKD. The CDR3 is CATLTSSGEADTQYF. The CDR3 DNA follows: TGTGCCACGCTGACTTCTAGCGGGGAGGCAGATACGCAGTATTTT.

Turning to this clonotype: A read error may explain this, as a much larger clone is one base away. The V call is TRBV29-1, the J call TRBJ2-3, with D perhaps TRBD2 (6 bases). Germline CDR1 is SQVTM and CDR2 is ANQGSEA. This CDR3 has 14 amino acids. CDR3 sequence reads: CNVGRGGSTDTQYF. In DNA form, the CDR3 reads TGCAACGTTGGAAGAGGAGGGAGTACGGATACGCAGTATTTT.

Points on this clonotype: A read error may be the cause here, since a much bigger clone is one base away. The genes are TRBV12-3 or TRBV12-4 and TRBJ2-1; TRBD2 agrees at 8 bases. Trimming cost V 11 bases and J 3 bases; bases outside gene matches: 12. CDR3 length: 15 residues. The CDR3 region has the DNA TGTGCCGGCACCCCAACTAGCGGAGTCTACAATGAGCAGTTCTTC. Translation gives CAGTPTSGVYNEQFF.

This clonotype was found many times. The chain carries TRBV5-4 and TRBJ2-3; D is uncertain. Deletions cut 3 bases from V and 5 bases from J, with 4 bases between. The CDR3 is 11 residues long. Germline values: CDR1 SGHNT, CDR2 YYREEE (reference sequence). The CDR3 sequence: CASSSRDTQYF. In DNA, the CDR3 is TGTGCCAGCAGCTCGAGAGATACGCAGTATTTT.